These 5 T cell receptor beta chains were all obtained from the same sample, sequenced in a study of STAT3 mutations in large granular lymphocyte leukemia. Notes on the study in general: Every T-LGLL patient had at least one immunodominant TCRbeta clonotype.

Sequencing was performed with immunoSEQ multiplex PCR; in TCRdb, only in-frame clones are kept and a portion is missing. Of more than 9,000 clones listed, about 52% are singletons. Which antigens these TCRs recognize remains unknown. Source material: peripheral blood mononuclear cells. All receptors derive from a boy aged 5-17 years with T-cell large granular lymphocyte leukemia. Some clones in this sample may be carry-over from other donors' samples.

The chain uses TRBV5-1 and TRBJ2-7, with D perhaps given as TRBD1 or TRBD2 (6 bases each). Germline V gene lookup returns CDR1 SGHRS and CDR2 YFSETQ. V lost 3 bases, J lost 2 bases, and 21 bases lay in between. This CDR3 comprises 17 residues. The chain's CDR3 is CASSSQPRGTPPYEQYF. In DNA, the CDR3 is TGCGCCAGCAGCTCCCAACCCCGGGGGACACCCCCCTACGAGCAGTACTTC.

The V call is TRBV7-8, the J call TRBJ2-7; D remains ambiguous. This CDR3 spans 13 amino acids. Per germline, CDR1 SGHVS and CDR2 FQNEAQ. V lost 0 bases and J 7 bases, leaving 10 bases between the germline ends. CDR3 amino acids: CASSLAASREQYF. CDR3 nucleotide sequence: TGTGCCAGCAGCTTAGCGGCTTCGCGGGAGCAGTACTTC.

This rearrangement joins TRBV9 to TRBJ2-7; possibly TRBD1 for D (5 bases). V gave up 3 bases and J gave up 1 base, with 11 bases separating them. The CDR3 is made up of 14 amino acids. Germline values: CDR1 SGDLS, CDR2 YYNGEE. The CDR3 DNA sequence: TGTGCCAGCAGCGAAGGCAGGGTTTCCTACGAGCAGTACTTC. This codes for CASSEGRVSYEQYF.

The rearrangement joins TRBV27 to TRBJ2-7; 10 bases line up with TRBD1. The CDR3 runs 14 residues. J lost 1 base, V lost 4 bases, and 1 base had no gene match. Germline V lookup: CDR1 MNHEY, CDR2 SMNVEV (reference sequence). This CDR3 reads CASSWDRGSYEQYF. The CDR3 coding sequence is TGTGCCAGCAGTTGGGACAGGGGATCCTACGAGCAGTACTTC.

This clone was counted a few times. V and J are TRBV18 and TRBJ1-6; D not certain. Trimming pared 1 base from V and 14 bases from J, leaving 21 bases between. Per the germline V gene, CDR1 is KGHSH and CDR2 is LQKENI. The CDR3 is made up of 16 amino acids. The CDR3 DNA reads TGTGCCAGCTCACCACAAAGAGCAGGAGATGTAGCCACCCTCCACTTT. Its translation: CASSPQRAGDVATLHF.